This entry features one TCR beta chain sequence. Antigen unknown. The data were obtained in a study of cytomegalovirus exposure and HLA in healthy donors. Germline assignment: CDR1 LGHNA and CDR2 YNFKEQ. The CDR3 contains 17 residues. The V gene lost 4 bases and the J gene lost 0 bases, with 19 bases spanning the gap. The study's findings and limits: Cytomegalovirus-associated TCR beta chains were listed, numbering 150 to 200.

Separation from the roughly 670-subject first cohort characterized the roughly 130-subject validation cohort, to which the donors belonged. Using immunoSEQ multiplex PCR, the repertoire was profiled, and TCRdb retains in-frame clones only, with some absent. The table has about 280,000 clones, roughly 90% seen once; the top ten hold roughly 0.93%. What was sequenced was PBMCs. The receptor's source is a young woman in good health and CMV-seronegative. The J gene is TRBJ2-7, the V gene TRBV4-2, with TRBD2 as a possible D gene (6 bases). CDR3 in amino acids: CASSPRGSGSPSYEQYF. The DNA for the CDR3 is TGTGCCAGCAGCCCCCGGGGGTCGGGGTCCCCCTCCTACGAGCAGTACTTC.